This T cell receptor (beta chain) was captured by sequencing in a study of cytomegalovirus exposure and HLA in healthy donors. Study as a whole: Within an early data release were 65 million to 90 million unique TCRs drawn from HLA-typed donors.

Nominal health characterized the donors when sampled, though unrecorded immune exposures were likely. This clone has only a few counts. Its antigen remains unidentified. Overall study findings and caveats: Cytomegalovirus-associated status was assigned to more than 150 TCR beta chains. Earlier analysis found most TCR beta V segments productive about 90% or about 30% of the time.

The PCR used 60 Vbeta and 13 Jbeta primers. Clones were read by immunoSEQ multiplex PCR, and TCRdb kept only the in-frame ones, dropping some. The profile covers about 170,000 clones, with approximately 67% appearing a single time and around 3% taken by the ten largest. V was shortened by 2 bases and J by 5 bases, with 10 bases between the two germline ends. The CDR3 is made up of 13 amino acids. Per the germline V gene, CDR1 is GTSNPN and CDR2 is SVGIG (reference sequence). The TCR sequence derives from a man between 35 and 55 years old in good health and CMV-seronegative. The gene calls are TRBV30 and TRBJ1-5, with D perhaps matching TRBD1 (5 bases). Sequenced material: PBMCs. The CDR3 sequence: CAWSPGRDQPQHF. CDR3 coding DNA: TGTGCCTGGAGTCCAGGGAGGGATCAGCCCCAGCATTTT.